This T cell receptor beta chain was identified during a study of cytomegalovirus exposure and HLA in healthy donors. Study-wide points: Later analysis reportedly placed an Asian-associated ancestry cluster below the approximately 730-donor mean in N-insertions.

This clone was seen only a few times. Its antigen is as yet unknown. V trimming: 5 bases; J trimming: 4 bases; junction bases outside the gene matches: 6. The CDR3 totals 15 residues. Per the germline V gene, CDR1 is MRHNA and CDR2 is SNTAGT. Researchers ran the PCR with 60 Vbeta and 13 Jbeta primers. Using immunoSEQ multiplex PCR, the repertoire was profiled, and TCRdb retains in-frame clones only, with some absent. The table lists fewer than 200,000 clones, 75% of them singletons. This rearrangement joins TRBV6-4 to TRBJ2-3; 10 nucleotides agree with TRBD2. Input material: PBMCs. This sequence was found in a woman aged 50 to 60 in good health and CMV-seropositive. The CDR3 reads CASSPLAGGADTQYF. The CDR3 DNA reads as TGTGCCAGCAGTCCCTTAGCGGGGGGTGCAGATACGCAGTATTTT.